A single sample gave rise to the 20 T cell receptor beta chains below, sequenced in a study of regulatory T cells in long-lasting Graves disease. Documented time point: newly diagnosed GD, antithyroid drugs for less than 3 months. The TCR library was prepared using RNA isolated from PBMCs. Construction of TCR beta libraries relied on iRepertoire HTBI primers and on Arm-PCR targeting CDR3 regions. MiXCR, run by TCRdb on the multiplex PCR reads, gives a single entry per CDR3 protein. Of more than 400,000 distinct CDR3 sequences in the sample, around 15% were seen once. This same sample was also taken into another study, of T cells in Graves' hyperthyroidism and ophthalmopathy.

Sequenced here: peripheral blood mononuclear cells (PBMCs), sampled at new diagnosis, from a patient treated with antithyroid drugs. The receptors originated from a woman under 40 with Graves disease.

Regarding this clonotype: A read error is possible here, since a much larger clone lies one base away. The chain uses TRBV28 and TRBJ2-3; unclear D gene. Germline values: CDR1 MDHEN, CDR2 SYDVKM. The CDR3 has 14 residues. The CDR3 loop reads CRAFRAHQADTQYF. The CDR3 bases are TGTAGAGCCTTCCGGGCTCACCAGGCAGATACGCAGTATTTT.

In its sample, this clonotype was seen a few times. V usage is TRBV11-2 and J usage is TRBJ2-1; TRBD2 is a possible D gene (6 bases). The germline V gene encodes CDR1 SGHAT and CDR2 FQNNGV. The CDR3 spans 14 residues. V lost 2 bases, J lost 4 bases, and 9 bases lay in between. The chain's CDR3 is CASSLYGGYNEQFF. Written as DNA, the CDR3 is TGTGCCAGCAGCTTATATGGGGGGTACAATGAGCAGTTCTTC.

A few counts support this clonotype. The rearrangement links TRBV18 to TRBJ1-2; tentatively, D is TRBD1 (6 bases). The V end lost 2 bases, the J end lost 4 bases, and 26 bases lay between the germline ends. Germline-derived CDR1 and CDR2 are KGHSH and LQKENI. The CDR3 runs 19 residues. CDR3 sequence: CASSPGTPNPLSRSYGYTF. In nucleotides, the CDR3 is TGTGCCAGCTCACCAGGGACACCTAACCCGCTAAGCCGGAGCTATGGCTACACCTTC.

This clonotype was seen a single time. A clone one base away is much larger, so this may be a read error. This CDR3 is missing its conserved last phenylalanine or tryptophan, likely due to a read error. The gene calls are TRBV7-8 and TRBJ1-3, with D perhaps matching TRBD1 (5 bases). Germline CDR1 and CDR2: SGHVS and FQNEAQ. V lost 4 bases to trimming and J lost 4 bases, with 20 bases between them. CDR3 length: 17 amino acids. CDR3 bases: TGTGCCAGCAGCTACAGAGCGGACACCGGGACGGGAAACACCATATATTCT. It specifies CASSYRADTGTGNTIYS.

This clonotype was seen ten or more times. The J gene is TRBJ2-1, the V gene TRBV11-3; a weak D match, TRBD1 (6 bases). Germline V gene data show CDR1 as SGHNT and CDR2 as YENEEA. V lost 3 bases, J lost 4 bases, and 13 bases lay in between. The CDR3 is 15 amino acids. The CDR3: CASSLGHNLYNEQFF. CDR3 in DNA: TGTGCCAGCAGCTTGGGACACAACCTATACAATGAGCAGTTCTTC.

The CDR3 here is CASSPGQGREAFF. The DNA of the CDR3 is TGTGCCAGCAGCCCCGGACAGGGCCGAGAAGCTTTCTTT. This rearrangement joins TRBV5-4 to TRBJ1-1; TRBD1 matches at 8 bases. CDR1 and CDR2 (germline): SGHNT, YYREEE (reference sequence). V lost 4 bases, J lost 8 bases, and 7 bases stayed unmatched. This CDR3 has 13 amino acids.

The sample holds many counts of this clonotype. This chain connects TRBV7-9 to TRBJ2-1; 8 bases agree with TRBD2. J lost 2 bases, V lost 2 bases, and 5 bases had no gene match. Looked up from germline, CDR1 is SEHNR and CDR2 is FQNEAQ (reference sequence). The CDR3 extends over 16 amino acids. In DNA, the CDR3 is TGTGCCAGCAGCTTAAGGGTTAGCGGGGCCTACAATGAGCAGTTCTTC. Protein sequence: CASSLRVSGAYNEQFF.

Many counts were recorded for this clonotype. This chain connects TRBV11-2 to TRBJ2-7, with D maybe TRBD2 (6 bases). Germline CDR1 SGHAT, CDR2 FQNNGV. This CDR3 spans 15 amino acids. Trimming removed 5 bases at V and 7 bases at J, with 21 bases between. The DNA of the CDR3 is TGTGCCAGCAGCCAGCAGGTGGAGGGCCCTAGGGAGCAGTACTTC. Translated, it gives CASSQQVEGPREQYF.

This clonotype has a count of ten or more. CDR3 coding DNA: TGCAGTGCCCTTTATGTTGAGCAGTTCTTC. It codes for CSALYVEQFF. This chain links TRBV20-1 with TRBJ2-1; no definite D call. CDR3 length equals 10 residues. The V and J ends lost 6 bases and 9 bases respectively, with 9 bases between them. Germline CDR1 and CDR2: DFQATT and SNEGSKA (reference sequence).

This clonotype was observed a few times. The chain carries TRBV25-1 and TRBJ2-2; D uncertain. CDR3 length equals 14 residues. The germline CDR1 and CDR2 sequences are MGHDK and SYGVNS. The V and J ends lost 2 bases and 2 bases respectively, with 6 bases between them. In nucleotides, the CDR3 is TGTGCCAGCAGTGAAAGCCTAAACACCGGGGAGCTGTTTTTT. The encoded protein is CASSESLNTGELFF.

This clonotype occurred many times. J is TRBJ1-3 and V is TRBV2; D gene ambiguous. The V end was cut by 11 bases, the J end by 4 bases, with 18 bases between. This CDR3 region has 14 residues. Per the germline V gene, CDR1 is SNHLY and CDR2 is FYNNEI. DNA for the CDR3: TGTGCCTCAAACCGGGCCAATCGAGGAAACACCATATATTTT. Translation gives CASNRANRGNTIYF.

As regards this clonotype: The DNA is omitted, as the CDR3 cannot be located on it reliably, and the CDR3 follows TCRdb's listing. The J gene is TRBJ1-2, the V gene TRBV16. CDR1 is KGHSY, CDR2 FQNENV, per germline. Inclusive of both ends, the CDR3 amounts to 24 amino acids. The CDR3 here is CASTRSGSSYNEQFFGPGTYGYTF.

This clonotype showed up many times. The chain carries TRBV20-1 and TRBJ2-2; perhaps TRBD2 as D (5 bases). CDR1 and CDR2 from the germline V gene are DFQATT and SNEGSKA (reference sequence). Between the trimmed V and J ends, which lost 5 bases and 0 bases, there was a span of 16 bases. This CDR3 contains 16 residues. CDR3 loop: CSARRSDPSNTGELFF. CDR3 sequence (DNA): TGCAGTGCTCGGAGGTCCGACCCCTCGAACACCGGGGAGCTGTTTTTT.

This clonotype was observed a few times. The CDR3 region is CASSLAGGIHHNEQFF. CDR3 nucleotides: TGTGCCAGCAGTTTAGCGGGAGGAATACACCACAATGAGCAGTTCTTC. The V and J genes are TRBV12-3 or TRBV12-4 and TRBJ2-1; perhaps TRBD2 as D (6 bases). V lost 0 bases, J lost 5 bases, and 14 bases lay in between. The CDR3 totals 16 residues.

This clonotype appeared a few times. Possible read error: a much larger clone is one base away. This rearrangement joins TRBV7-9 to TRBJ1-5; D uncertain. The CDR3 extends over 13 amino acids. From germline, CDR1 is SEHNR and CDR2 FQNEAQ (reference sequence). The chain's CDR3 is CTSSITDNQPQHF. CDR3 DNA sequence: TGTACCAGCAGCATTACGGATAATCAGCCCCAGCATTTT.

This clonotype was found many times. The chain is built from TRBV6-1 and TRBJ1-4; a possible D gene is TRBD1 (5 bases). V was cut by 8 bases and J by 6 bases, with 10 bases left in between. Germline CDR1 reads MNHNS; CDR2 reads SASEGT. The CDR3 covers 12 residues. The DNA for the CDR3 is TGTGCCAGCGGGAGACAGTATGAAAAACTGTTTTTT. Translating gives CASGRQYEKLFF.

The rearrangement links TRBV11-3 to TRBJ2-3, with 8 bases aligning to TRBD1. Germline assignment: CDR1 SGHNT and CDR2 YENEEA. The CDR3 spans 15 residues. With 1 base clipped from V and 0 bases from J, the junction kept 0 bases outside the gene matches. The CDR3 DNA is TGTGCCAGCAGCTTAGGGGACAGGAGCACAGATACGCAGTATTTT. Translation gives CASSLGDRSTDTQYF.

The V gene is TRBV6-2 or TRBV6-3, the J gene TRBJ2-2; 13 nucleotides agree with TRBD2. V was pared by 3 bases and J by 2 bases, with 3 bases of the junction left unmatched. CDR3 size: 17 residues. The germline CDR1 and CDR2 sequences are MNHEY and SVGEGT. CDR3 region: CASSYTSGRGNTGELFF. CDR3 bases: TGTGCCAGCAGTTATACTAGCGGGAGGGGTAACACCGGGGAGCTGTTTTTT.

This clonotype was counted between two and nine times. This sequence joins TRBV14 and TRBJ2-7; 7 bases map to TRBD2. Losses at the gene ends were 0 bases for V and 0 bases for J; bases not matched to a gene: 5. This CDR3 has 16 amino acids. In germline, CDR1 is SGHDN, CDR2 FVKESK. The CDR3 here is CASSQDSGGTSYEQYF. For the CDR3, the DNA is TGTGCCAGCAGCCAAGATTCCGGGGGGACCTCCTACGAGCAGTACTTC.

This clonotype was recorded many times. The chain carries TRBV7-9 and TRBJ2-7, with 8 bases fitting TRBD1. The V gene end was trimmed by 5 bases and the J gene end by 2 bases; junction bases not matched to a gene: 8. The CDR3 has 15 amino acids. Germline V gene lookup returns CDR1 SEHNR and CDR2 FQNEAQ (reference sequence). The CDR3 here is CASSRLPGQAYEQYF. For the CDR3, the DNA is TGTGCCAGCAGCCGACTACCGGGACAGGCCTACGAGCAGTACTTC. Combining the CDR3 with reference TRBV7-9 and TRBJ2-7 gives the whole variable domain DTGVSQNPRHKITKRGQNVTFRCDPISEHNRLYWYRQTLGQGPEFLTYFQNEAQLEKSRLLSDRFSAERPKGSFSTLEIQRTEQGDSAMYLCASSRLPGQAYEQYFGPGTRLTVT.